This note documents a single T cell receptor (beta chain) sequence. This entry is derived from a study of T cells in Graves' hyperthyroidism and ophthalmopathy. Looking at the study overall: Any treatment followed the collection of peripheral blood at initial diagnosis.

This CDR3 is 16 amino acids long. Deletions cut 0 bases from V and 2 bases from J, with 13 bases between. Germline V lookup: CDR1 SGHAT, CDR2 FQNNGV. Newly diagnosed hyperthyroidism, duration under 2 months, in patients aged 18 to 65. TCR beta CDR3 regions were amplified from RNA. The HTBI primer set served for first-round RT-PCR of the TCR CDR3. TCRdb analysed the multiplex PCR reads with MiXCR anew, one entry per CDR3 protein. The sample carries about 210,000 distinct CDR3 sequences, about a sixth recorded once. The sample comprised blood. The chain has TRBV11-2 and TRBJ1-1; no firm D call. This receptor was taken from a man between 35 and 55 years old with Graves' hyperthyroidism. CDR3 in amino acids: CASSLDLTVGNTEAFF. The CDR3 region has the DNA TGTGCCAGCAGCTTAGATCTAACGGTGGGTAACACTGAAGCTTTCTTT.